This T cell receptor beta chain was retrieved from a study of blood T cell repertoires in COVID-19. Study in general: T cells, B-cell-depleted T cells, or PBMCs supplied cDNA or gDNA.

V dropped 3 bases and J dropped 7; count of bases not matched to a gene: 10. Germline CDR1 is LGHNA and CDR2 is YSLEER. This CDR3 contains 16 residues. Data came from immunoSEQ multiplex PCR; TCRdb stores just in-frame clones and leaves some out. The repertoire holds roughly 52,000 clones, with roughly 80% as singletons. The rearrangement uses TRBV4-3 and TRBJ1-3; 9 nucleotides agree with TRBD1. The clonotype comes from a human donor in a cohort sampled during active or convalescent COVID-19. Source material: peripheral blood. As DNA, the CDR3 is TGCGCCAGCAGCCAGACGGACAGGGGAGCCTGGAACACCATATATTTT. Its translation: CASSQTDRGAWNTIYF.